These 6 T cell receptor beta chains came from one sample sequenced in a study of neurological immune-mediated disorders. TCRdb re-derived calls from the 5' RACE reads in MiXCR, one entry per CDR3 protein. Among around 70,000 distinct CDR3 sequences listed, 4% to 6% were seen once. The specimen was PBMCs. The receptor source for this set is a woman under 40 with multiple sclerosis.

This clonotype came up many times. The chain employs TRBV25-1 and TRBJ1-1, with a weak D call TRBD1 (6 bases). Trimming left V 3 bases short and J 4 bases short, with 12 bases between. From germline, CDR1 is MGHDK and CDR2 SYGVNS. CDR3 size: 14 residues. This chain's CDR3 is CASSEGAKGTEAFF. CDR3 nucleotide sequence: TGTGCCAGCAGTGAGGGGGCGAAGGGCACTGAAGCTTTCTTT.

In the case of this clonotype: With a much larger clone just one base away, this may be a read error. V gene TRBV29-1 combines with J gene TRBJ2-3; D may be TRBD1 or TRBD2 (7 bases each). This CDR3 contains 15 residues. V was clipped by 5 bases and J by 0 bases, with 15 bases between them. Per germline, CDR1 SQVTM and CDR2 ANQGSEA. The CDR3 sequence is CSVTRGGSSTDTQYF. The CDR3 region has the DNA TGCAGCGTTACCAGGGGGGGCAGTAGCACAGATACGCAGTATTTT.

There are many counts of this clonotype. This CDR3 is CASSQGSGSYGYTF. CDR3 sequence (DNA): TGTGCCAGCTCACAAGGGAGCGGATCTTATGGCTACACCTTC. The chain joins TRBV18 to TRBJ1-2; D gene uncertain. Trimming took 4 bases from V and 5 from J, leaving 14 bases between them. The CDR3 length is 14 residues. The germline V gene has CDR1 KGHSH and CDR2 LQKENI.

This clonotype occurred a few times. The rearrangement links TRBV7-6 to TRBJ1-1, with TRBD1 matching over 7 bases. The germline V gene encodes CDR1 SGHVS and CDR2 FNYEAQ. The length of the CDR3 is 16 residues. Trimming removed 2 bases from V and 0 bases from J; junction bases left unmatched: 6. The CDR3 region is CASSLMGQLMNTEAFF. The CDR3 DNA is TGTGCCAGCAGCTTAATGGGACAGCTTATGAACACTGAAGCTTTCTTT.

This clonotype was seen ten or more times. This CDR3 is CASSGGTGQGHSPLHF. CDR3 sequence (DNA): TGCGCCAGCAGCGGTGGAACGGGACAGGGGCATTCACCCCTCCACTTT. The V call is TRBV5-1, the J call TRBJ1-6; 10 bases agree with TRBD1. Germline CDR1 is SGHRS and CDR2 is YFSETQ. This CDR3 is built from 16 residues. V shed 4 bases and J 8 bases; nucleotides not matched to a gene: 9.

The chain couples TRBV9 to TRBJ2-3; no clear D. V lost 4 bases, J lost 0 bases, and 9 bases lay in between. Germline V gene sequence: CDR1 SGDLS, CDR2 YYNGEE. This CDR3 has 14 residues. The CDR3 DNA sequence: TGTGCCAGCAGCACGAGAACAAGCACAGATACGCAGTATTTT. Translated: CASSTRTSTDTQYF. Combining the CDR3 with reference TRBV9 and TRBJ2-3 gives the whole variable domain DSGVTQTPKHLITATGQRVTLRCSPRSGDLSVYWYQQSLDQGLQFLIQYYNGEERAKGNILERFSAQQFPDLHSELNLSSLELGDSALYFCASSTRTSTDTQYFGPGTRLTVL.